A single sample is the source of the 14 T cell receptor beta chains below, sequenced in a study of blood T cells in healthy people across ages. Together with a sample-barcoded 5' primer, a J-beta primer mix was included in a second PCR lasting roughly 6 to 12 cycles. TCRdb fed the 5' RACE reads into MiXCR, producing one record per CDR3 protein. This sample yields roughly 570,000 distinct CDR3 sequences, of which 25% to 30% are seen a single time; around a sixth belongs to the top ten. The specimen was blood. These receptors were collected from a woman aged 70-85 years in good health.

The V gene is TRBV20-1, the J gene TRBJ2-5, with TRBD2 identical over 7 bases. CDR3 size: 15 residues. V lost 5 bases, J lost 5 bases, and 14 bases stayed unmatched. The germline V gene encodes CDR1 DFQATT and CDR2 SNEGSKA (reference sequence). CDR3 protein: CSARPAALGGETQYF. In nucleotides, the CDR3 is TGCAGTGCTCGCCCAGCAGCTTTGGGGGGGGAGACCCAGTACTTC.

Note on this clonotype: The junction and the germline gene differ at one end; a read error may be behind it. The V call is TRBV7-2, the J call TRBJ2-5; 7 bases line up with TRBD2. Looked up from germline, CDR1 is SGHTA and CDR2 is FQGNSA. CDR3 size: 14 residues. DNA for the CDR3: TGTGCCAGCAGCTTCTCTAGCGGAACCCCGCAACGAGGCTTC. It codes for CASSFSSGTPQRGF.

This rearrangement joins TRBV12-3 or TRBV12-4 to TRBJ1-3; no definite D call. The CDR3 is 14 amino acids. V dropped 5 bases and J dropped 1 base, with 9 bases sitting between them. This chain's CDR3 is CASSMRGSGNTIYF. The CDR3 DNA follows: TGTGCCAGCAGTATGCGGGGTTCTGGAAACACCATATATTTT.

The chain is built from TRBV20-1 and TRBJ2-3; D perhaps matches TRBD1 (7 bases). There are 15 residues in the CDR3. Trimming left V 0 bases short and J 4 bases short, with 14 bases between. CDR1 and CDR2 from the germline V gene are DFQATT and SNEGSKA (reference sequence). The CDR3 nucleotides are TGCAGTGCTAGAGATCAGGAGGGGGCGGCAGATACGCAGTATTTT. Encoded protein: CSARDQEGAADTQYF.

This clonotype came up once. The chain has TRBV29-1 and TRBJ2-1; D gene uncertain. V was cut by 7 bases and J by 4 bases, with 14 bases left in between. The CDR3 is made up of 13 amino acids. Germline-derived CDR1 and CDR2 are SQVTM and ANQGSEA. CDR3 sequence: CSAYTTRYNEQFF. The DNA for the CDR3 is TGCAGCGCCTATACTACAAGATACAATGAGCAGTTCTTC.

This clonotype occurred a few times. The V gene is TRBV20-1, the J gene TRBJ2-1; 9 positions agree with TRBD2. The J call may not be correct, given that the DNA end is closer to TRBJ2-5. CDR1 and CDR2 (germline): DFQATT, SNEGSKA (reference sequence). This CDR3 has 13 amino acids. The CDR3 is CSAQRGDRETQYF. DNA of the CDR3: TGCAGCGCTCAGCGGGGGGATAGGGAGACCCAGTACTTC.

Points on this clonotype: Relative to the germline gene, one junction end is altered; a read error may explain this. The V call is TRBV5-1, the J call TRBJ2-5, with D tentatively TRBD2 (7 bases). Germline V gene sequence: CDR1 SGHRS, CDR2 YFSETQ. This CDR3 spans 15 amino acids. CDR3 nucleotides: TGCGCCTGCAGCTTGGCGGGGGCTACACAAGAGACCCAGTACTTC. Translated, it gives CACSLAGATQETQYF.

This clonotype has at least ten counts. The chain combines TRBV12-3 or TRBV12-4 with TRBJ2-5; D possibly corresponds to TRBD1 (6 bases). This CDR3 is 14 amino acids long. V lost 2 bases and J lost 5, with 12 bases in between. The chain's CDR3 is CASSLNRVRETQYF. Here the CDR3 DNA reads TGTGCCAGCAGTTTAAACAGGGTCAGGGAGACCCAGTACTTC.

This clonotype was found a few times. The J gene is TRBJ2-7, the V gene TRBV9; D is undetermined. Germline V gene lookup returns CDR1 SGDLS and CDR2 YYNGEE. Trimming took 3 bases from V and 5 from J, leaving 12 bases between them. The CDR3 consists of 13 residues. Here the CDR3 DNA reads TGTGCCAGCAGCGCTAACAATGGCGACGAGCAGTACTTC. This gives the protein CASSANNGDEQYF.

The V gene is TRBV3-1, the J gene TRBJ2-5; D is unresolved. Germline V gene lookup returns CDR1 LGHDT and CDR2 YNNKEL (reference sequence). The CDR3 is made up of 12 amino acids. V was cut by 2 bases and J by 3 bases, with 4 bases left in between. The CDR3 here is CASSQIEETQYF. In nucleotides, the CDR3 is TGTGCCAGCAGCCAAATAGAAGAGACCCAGTACTTC.

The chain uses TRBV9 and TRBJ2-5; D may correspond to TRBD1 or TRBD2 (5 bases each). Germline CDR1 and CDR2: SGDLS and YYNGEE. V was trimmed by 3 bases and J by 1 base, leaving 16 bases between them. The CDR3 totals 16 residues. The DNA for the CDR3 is TGTGCCAGCAGCGCATACGGGACGGGACCCCAAGAGACCCAGTACTTC. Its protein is CASSAYGTGPQETQYF.

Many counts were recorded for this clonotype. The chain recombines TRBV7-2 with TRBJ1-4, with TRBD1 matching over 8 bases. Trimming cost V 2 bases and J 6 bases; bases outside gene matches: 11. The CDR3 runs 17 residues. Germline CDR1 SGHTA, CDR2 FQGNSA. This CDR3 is CASSLRGQGAIDEKLFF. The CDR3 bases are TGTGCCAGCAGCTTAAGGGGGCAGGGGGCGATCGATGAAAAACTGTTTTTT.

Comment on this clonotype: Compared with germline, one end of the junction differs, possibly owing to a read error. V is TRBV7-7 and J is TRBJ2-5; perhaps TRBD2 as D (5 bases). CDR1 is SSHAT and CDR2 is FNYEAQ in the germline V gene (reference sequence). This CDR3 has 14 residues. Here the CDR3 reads CASSSQVGRETQYF. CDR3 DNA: TGTGCTAGCAGCTCCCAAGTGGGGAGAGAGACCCAGTACTTC. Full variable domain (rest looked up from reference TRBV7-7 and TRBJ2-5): GAGVSQSPRYKVTKRGQDVTLRCDPISSHATLYWYQQALGQGPEFLTYFNYEAQPDKSGLPSDRFSAERPEGSISTLTIQRTEQRDSAMYRCASSSQVGRETQYFGPGTRLLVL.

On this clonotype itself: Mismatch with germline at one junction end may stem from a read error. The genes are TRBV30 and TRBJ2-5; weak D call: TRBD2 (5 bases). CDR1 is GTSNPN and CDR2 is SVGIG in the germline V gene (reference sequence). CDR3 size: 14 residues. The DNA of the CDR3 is TGTGCCTGGAGTGTAAATGCGGGCTCATCCAGACCGTTCTTC. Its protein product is CAWSVNAGSSRPFF. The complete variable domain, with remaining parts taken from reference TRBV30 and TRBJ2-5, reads SQTIHQWPATLVQPVGSPLSLECTVEGTSNPNLYWYRQAAGRGLQLLFYSVGIGQISSEVPQNLSASRPQDRQFILSSKKLLLSDSGFYLCAWSVNAGSSRPFFGPGTRLLVL.